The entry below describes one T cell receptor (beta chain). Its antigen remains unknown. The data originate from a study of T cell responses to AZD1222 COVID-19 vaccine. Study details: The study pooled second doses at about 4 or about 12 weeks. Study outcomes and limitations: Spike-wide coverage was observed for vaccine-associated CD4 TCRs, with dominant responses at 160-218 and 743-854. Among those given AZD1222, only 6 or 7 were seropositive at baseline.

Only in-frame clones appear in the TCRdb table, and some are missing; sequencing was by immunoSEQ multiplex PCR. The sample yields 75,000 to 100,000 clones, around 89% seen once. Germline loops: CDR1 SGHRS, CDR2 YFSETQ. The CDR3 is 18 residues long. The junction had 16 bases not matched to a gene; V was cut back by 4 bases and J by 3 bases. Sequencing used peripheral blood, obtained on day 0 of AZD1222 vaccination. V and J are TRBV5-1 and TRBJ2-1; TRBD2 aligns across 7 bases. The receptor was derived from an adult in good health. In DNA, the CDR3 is TGCGCCAGCAGCCCGTCTTGGCCGCGGGCTAGCGGCTACAATGAGCAGTTCTTC. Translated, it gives CASSPSWPRASGYNEQFF.